The 12 T cell receptor beta chains below all came from one sample that was sequenced in a study of PD-L1 blockade in urothelial cancer. TCRdb keeps only in-frame clones here, not all; method: immunoSEQ multiplex PCR. The sample has about 52,000 clones, approximately 72% seen once. The time point here: pretreatment peripheral blood. Sample: PBMCs, taken around atezolizumab (anti-PD-L1) treatment. Every receptor here comes from a man between 65 and 85 years old with urothelial cancer.

This chain links TRBV18 with TRBJ1-3; D remains unclear. CDR3 length: 16 amino acids. The germline CDR1 and CDR2 sequences are KGHSH and LQKENI. Trimming took 3 bases from V and 4 from J, leaving 16 bases between them. The CDR3 is CASSPSINREGNTIYF. CDR3 bases: TGTGCCAGCTCACCTTCTATAAATCGGGAAGGAAACACCATATATTTT.

This chain connects TRBV29-1 to TRBJ2-3; tentatively, D is TRBD1 (6 bases). Trimming left V 3 bases short and J 4 bases short, with 11 bases between. This CDR3 spans 13 amino acids. CDR1 is SQVTM, CDR2 ANQGSEA, per germline. The CDR3 DNA sequence: TGCAGCGTTGATTCCAGGGGAGCAGATACGCAGTATTTT. It is translated as CSVDSRGADTQYF.

This rearrangement joins TRBV7-2 to TRBJ2-1; TRBD1 agrees at 10 bases. The CDR3 sequence is 16 residues long. The V segment lost 7 bases and the J segment 4 bases; nucleotides outside the gene matches: 10. Germline lookup yields CDR1 SGHTA and CDR2 FQGNSA. The CDR3 spells CASTRGGTGEYNEQFF. The CDR3 nucleotides are TGTGCCAGCACCCGAGGGGGGACAGGGGAATACAATGAGCAGTTCTTC. Full variable domain (missing parts from reference TRBV7-2 and TRBJ2-1): GAGVSQSPSNKVTEKGKDVELRCDPISGHTALYWYRQSLGQGLEFLIYFQGNSAPDKSGLPSDRFSAERTGGSVSTLTIQRTQQEDSAVYLCASTRGGTGEYNEQFFGPGTRLTVL.

CDR3 residues: CASSLLRGRSYNEQFF. The CDR3 region has the DNA TGTGCCAGCAGCTTGTTGAGGGGGCGATCCTACAATGAGCAGTTCTTC. The chain links TRBV11-2 to TRBJ2-1; 7 nucleotides align to TRBD1. Per germline, CDR1 SGHAT and CDR2 FQNNGV. This CDR3 has 16 amino acids. The trim removed 3 bases at V and 1 base at J, leaving 6 bases unmatched.

This clone turned up a few times. V gene TRBV5-1 combines with J gene TRBJ2-5, with D possibly matching TRBD2 (5 bases). The CDR3 contains 16 residues. Germline V CDR1 and CDR2: SGHRS, YFSETQ. V was clipped by 4 bases and J by 2 bases, with 18 bases between them. The chain's CDR3 is CASSPGSGGLQETQYF. In DNA, the CDR3 is TGCGCCAGCAGCCCTGGATCCGGCGGGTTACAAGAGACCCAGTACTTC.

The chain combines TRBV18 with TRBJ1-2; 8 nucleotides agree with TRBD1. CDR3 length: 15 residues. The trim removed 5 bases at V and 7 bases at J, leaving 12 bases unmatched. CDR1 is KGHSH and CDR2 is LQKENI in the germline V gene. The CDR3 is CASSELDRVEGGYTF. CDR3 nucleotide sequence: TGTGCCAGCTCAGAGCTGGACAGGGTCGAAGGTGGCTACACCTTC.

The rearrangement links TRBV5-1 to TRBJ2-3, with D maybe TRBD2 (6 bases). CDR3 length: 16 residues. Germline-derived CDR1 and CDR2 are SGHRS and YFSETQ. The V gene lost 1 base and the J gene lost 1 base, with 13 bases spanning the gap. CDR3 amino acids: CASSLRYGEGTDTQYF. In nucleotides, the CDR3 is TGCGCCAGCAGCTTGCGATACGGGGAGGGCACAGATACGCAGTATTTT. Full variable domain (outside the CDR3, taken from reference TRBV5-1 and TRBJ2-3): KAGVTQTPRYLIKTRGQQVTLSCSPISGHRSVSWYQQTPGQGLQFLFEYFSETQRNKGNFPGRFSGRQFSNSRSEMNVSTLELGDSALYLCASSLRYGEGTDTQYFGPGTRLTVL.

This chain connects TRBV10-3 to TRBJ2-7; D perhaps matches TRBD2 (6 bases). Germline assignment: CDR1 ENHRY and CDR2 SYGVKD. The CDR3 runs to 15 residues. V was trimmed by 5 bases and J by 0 bases, leaving 14 bases between them. CDR3 sequence: CAISTRAGSSYEQYF. DNA of the CDR3: TGTGCCATCAGTACCCGGGCGGGGAGCTCCTACGAGCAGTACTTC.

This chain uses TRBV28 with TRBJ2-7, with 7 bases that match TRBD1. Trimming at V came to 6 bases and at J to 3 bases, leaving 8 bases not matched to a gene. Per the germline V gene, CDR1 is MDHEN and CDR2 is SYDVKM. The CDR3 consists of 14 residues. As DNA, the CDR3 is TGTGCCAGCAGCGAAGGGGGACAGAACTACGAGCAGTACTTC. Translated, it gives CASSEGGQNYEQYF.

The chain links TRBV11-3 to TRBJ1-1; perhaps TRBD1 as D (5 bases). This CDR3 is 15 amino acids long. Germline values: CDR1 SGHNT, CDR2 YENEEA. With 3 bases removed from V and 5 bases from J, the gap between germline ends came to 16 bases. DNA for the CDR3: TGTGCCAGCAGCTTGGAAGCAGGGTGGATTACTGAAGCTTTCTTT. Translation: CASSLEAGWITEAFF.

The CDR3 is CATTSYPQGFGTIYF. CDR3 bases: TGTGCTACTACCTCATACCCACAGGGTTTTGGCACCATATATTTT. The chain recombines TRBV12-5 with TRBJ1-3, with D possibly TRBD1 on 6 matching bases. Germline V gene sequence: CDR1 LGHNT, CDR2 FRNRAP. This CDR3 contains 15 residues. V lost 10 bases and J 9 bases, leaving 25 bases between the germline ends.

The chain employs TRBV7-6 and TRBJ2-2; 8 nucleotides align to TRBD2. The CDR3 is 18 amino acids. V lost 2 bases to trimming and J lost 2 bases; unmatched junction nucleotides: 10. Germline-derived CDR1 and CDR2 are SGHVS and FNYEAQ. This CDR3 reads CASSLRRGANRNTGELFF. Here the CDR3 DNA reads TGTGCCAGCAGCTTAAGGCGGGGGGCCAACCGAAACACCGGGGAGCTGTTTTTT.